These T cell receptor beta chains were read from a single sample in a study of blood T cell repertoires in COVID-19. TCRdb keeps only in-frame clones here, not all; method: immunoSEQ multiplex PCR. The data show 150,000 to 200,000 clones, around 80% seen once. The sample taken for sequencing was peripheral blood. The receptors originated from a woman of 80 years or more with active or convalescent COVID-19. CDR3s include the opening cysteine and the closing phenylalanine or tryptophan. The order of the fields is J gene, D gene, V gene, clone size, CDR3 protein, CDR3 DNA. The D gene is left open where the match is weak. Clone size is stated in some rows and not others, as once, few, many or a class when expanded.

TRBJ1-4	TRBD1	TRBV4-1	-	CASSQPGQGGEKLFF	TGCGCCAGCAGCCAACCGGGACAGGGAGGTGAAAAACTGTTTTTT
TRBJ1-1	TRBD1	TRBV6-2/TRBV6-3	-	CASSSPRQGSGTEAFF	TGTGCCAGCAGTTCCCCGAGACAGGGATCGGGCACTGAAGCTTTCTTT
TRBJ2-4	-	TRBV4-1	-	CASSQTQGQNIQYF	TGCGCCAGCAGCCAAACTCAGGGGCAAAACATTCAGTACTTC
TRBJ2-2	-	TRBV5-1	-	CASSFQGSGELFF	TGCGCCAGCAGCTTTCAGGGGTCCGGGGAGCTGTTTTTT
TRBJ2-1	-	TRBV7-2	few	CASSLSPGALYNEQFF	TGTGCCAGCAGCTTAAGCCCAGGGGCTCTTTACAATGAGCAGTTCTTC
TRBJ2-5	TRBD2	TRBV9	-	CASSVQASGGSQETQYF	TGTGCCAGCAGCGTACAGGCTAGCGGGGGGTCCCAAGAGACCCAGTACTTC
TRBJ1-1	-	TRBV9	-	CASSRTGTEAFF	TGTGCCAGCAGTCGCACAGGGACTGAAGCTTTCTTT
TRBJ1-6	-	TRBV6-5	-	CASSYSLGVNSPLHF	TGTGCCAGCAGTTACTCGCTAGGGGTCAATTCACCCCTCCACTTT
TRBJ1-4	-	TRBV25-1	-	CASALGGTNEKLFF	TGTGCCAGCGCCCTAGGTGGGACTAATGAAAAACTGTTTTTT
TRBJ2-1	-	TRBV12-3/TRBV12-4	-	CASAKGAYNEQFF	TGTGCCAGCGCGAAGGGGGCCTACAATGAGCAGTTCTTC
TRBJ2-7	-	TRBV12-5	-	CASTRTLTYEQYF	TGTGCTAGTACCAGGACATTGACCTACGAGCAGTACTTC
TRBJ2-3	TRBD2	TRBV9	-	CASTPTSGASTDTQYF	TGTGCCAGCACCCCGACTAGCGGGGCTAGCACAGATACGCAGTATTTT
TRBJ2-5	TRBD1	TRBV2	-	CASSEVTGVETQYF	TGTGCCAGCAGTGAAGTAACAGGGGTTGAGACCCAGTACTTC
TRBJ2-3	TRBD2	TRBV28	-	CASSWAGGTTDTQYF	TGTGCCAGCAGCTGGGCCGGGGGGACCACAGATACGCAGTATTTT
TRBJ1-6	TRBD1	TRBV20-1	-	CSASITGGAYNSPLHF	TGCAGTGCTAGTATAACAGGGGGTGCCTATAATTCACCCCTCCACTTT
TRBJ2-1	-	TRBV5-1	-	CASSLAVMGGNEQFF	TGCGCCAGCAGCTTGGCAGTAATGGGGGGCAATGAGCAGTTCTTC
TRBJ2-5	TRBD1	TRBV18	-	CASSSNFPGTGSSETQYF	TGTGCCAGCTCATCAAATTTTCCCGGGACAGGGAGCTCGGAGACCCAGTACTTC
TRBJ1-1	-	TRBV5-1	-	CASSVGPQGNTEAFF	TGCGCCAGCAGCGTGGGACCACAGGGGAACACTGAAGCTTTCTTT
TRBJ1-1	TRBD1	TRBV5-1	-	CASSLGQIGTEAFF	TGCGCCAGCAGTCTGGGACAGATCGGGACTGAAGCTTTCTTT
TRBJ2-5	-	TRBV5-1	-	CASSRGGGTIQETQYF	TGCGCCAGCAGCCGCGGAGGGGGCACAATTCAAGAGACCCAGTACTTC
TRBJ1-2	TRBD1	TRBV27	-	CASSAVTGDLGYTF	TGTGCCAGCAGTGCCGTGACAGGGGATCTTGGCTACACCTTC
TRBJ2-3	TRBD2	TRBV9	once	CASSPLSSGTDTQYF	TGTGCCAGCAGCCCCTTATCTAGCGGTACAGATACGCAGTATTTT
TRBJ2-2	-	TRBV28	-	CASSSWSAGTGELFF	TGTGCCAGCAGTTCGTGGAGCGCGGGCACCGGGGAGCTGTTTTTT
TRBJ2-6	-	TRBV27	once	CASSLSGTGANVLTF	TGTGCCAGCAGTCTATCAGGGACAGGGGCCAACGTCCTGACTTTC
TRBJ2-4	-	TRBV30	-	CAWSRGQELAKNIQYF	TGTGCCTGGAGTAGGGGACAAGAACTAGCCAAAAACATTCAGTACTTC
TRBJ2-6	-	TRBV9	-	CASSVEAGAPVLTF	TGTGCCAGCAGCGTAGAGGCGGGGGCGCCCGTCCTGACTTTC
TRBJ1-4	-	TRBV29-1	once	CSVEWPGEKLFF	TGCAGCGTCGAATGGCCGGGTGAAAAACTGTTTTTT
TRBJ2-5	TRBD1	TRBV4-3	few	CASSPIRQGTETQYF	TGCGCCAGCAGCCCAATAAGACAGGGCACGGAGACCCAGTACTTC
TRBJ1-2	-	TRBV28	-	CASSLTDYNYGYTF	TGTGCCAGCAGTTTGACAGATTATAACTATGGCTACACCTTC
TRBJ1-2	TRBD1	TRBV5-4	-	CASTYIEDRGQTF	TGTGCCAGCACCTACATAGAGGACAGGGGCCAAACCTTC
TRBJ1-4	TRBD1	TRBV10-3	-	CAIRAGTGNEKLFF	TGTGCCATCAGGGCCGGGACAGGGAATGAAAAACTGTTTTTT
TRBJ2-7	-	TRBV7-9	-	CASSLRSGFRDEQYF	TGTGCCAGCAGCTTAAGGTCCGGGTTCCGGGACGAGCAGTACTTC
TRBJ1-2	-	TRBV4-3	-	CASSQEDRTVPYGYTF	TGCGCCAGCAGCCAAGAAGACCGGACAGTACCCTATGGCTACACCTTC
TRBJ2-7	TRBD2	TRBV10-3	-	CAISEGSGGVPYEQYF	TGTGCCATCAGTGAGGGTAGCGGGGGGGTCCCCTACGAGCAGTACTTC
TRBJ1-1	-	TRBV19	-	CASSILTGNTEAFF	TGTGCCAGTAGTATTTTAACAGGGAACACTGAAGCTTTCTTT
TRBJ1-2	-	TRBV11-2	-	CASSLVPGAYGYTF	TGTGCCAGCAGCTTAGTACCAGGGGCCTATGGCTACACCTTC
TRBJ1-2	-	TRBV5-6	few	CASSWGGPRGNYGYTF	TGTGCCAGCAGCTGGGGGGGACCCCGCGGGAACTATGGCTACACCTTC
TRBJ2-3	-	TRBV2	-	CASSGGLTDTQYF	TGTGCCAGCTCCGGGGGGCTAACAGATACGCAGTATTTT
TRBJ1-1	TRBD1	TRBV2	-	CASGKGALGTEAFF	TGTGCCAGCGGCAAGGGGGCGCTGGGTACTGAAGCTTTCTTT
TRBJ2-7	TRBD1	TRBV7-2	-	CASSRRTTGGPYEQYF	TGTGCCAGCAGCAGACGCACTACAGGGGGCCCCTACGAGCAGTACTTC
TRBJ1-2	TRBD1	TRBV14	few	CASSQSPQGASGYTF	TGTGCCAGCAGCCAAAGCCCCCAGGGGGCGAGTGGCTACACCTTC
TRBJ1-3	-	TRBV4-1	-	CASSQAGFGNTIYF	TGCGCCAGCAGCCAAGCCGGGTTCGGAAACACCATATATTTT
TRBJ1-3	-	TRBV7-2	-	CASSLIQASSGNTIYF	TGTGCCAGCAGCTTAATACAGGCGTCCTCTGGAAACACCATATATTTT
TRBJ2-7	TRBD2	TRBV4-2	-	CASSQDWTSGGNSYEQYF	TGTGCCAGCAGCCAAGACTGGACTAGCGGGGGAAACTCCTACGAGCAGTACTTC
TRBJ1-2	-	TRBV19	-	CASTDTGPLNYGYTF	TGTGCCAGTACCGATACAGGGCCACTAAACTATGGCTACACCTTC
TRBJ2-1	TRBD2	TRBV10-3	-	CAIRTSGVIGSYNEQFF	TGTGCCATCAGGACTAGCGGGGTTATCGGCTCCTACAATGAGCAGTTCTTC
TRBJ1-3	TRBD1	TRBV5-1	-	CASQTGPGNTIYF	TGCGCCAGCCAGACAGGGCCTGGAAACACCATATATTTT